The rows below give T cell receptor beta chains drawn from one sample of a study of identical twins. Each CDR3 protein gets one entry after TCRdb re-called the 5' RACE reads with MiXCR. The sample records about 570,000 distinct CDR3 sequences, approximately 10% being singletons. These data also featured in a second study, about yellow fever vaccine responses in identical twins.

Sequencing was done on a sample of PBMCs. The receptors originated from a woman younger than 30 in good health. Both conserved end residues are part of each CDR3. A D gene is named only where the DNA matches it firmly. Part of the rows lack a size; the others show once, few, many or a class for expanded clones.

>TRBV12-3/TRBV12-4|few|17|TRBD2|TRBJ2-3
TGTGCCAGCACCCCAGGCGGAGCGGGGGGGTCCAGAGATACGCAGTATTTT
CASTPGGAGGSRDTQYF
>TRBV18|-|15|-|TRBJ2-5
TGTGCCAGCTCACCACCCTCTCGACTCGGGGAGACCCAGTACTTC
CASSPPSRLGETQYF
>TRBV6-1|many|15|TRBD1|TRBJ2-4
TGTGCCAGCAGTCTCGGGACAGGAGCAAAAAACATTCAGTACTTC
CASSLGTGAKNIQYF
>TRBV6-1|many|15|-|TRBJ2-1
TGTGCCAGCACCGAGAGGGGATCGTCCTACAATGAGCAGTTCTTC
CASTERGSSYNEQFF
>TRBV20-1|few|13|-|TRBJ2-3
TGCAGTCCTCTGGTAACGGACACAGATACGCAGTATTTT
CSPLVTDTDTQYF
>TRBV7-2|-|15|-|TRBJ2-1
TGTGCCAGCAGTCCAACTAGGGGGGGGTTGAATGAGCAGTTCTTC
CASSPTRGGLNEQFF
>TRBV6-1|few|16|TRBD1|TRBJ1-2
TGTGCCAGCAGTGTCGGGACAGGGGGCGTCAGATATGGCTACACCTTC
CASSVGTGGVRYGYTF
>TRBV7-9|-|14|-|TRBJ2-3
TGTGCCAGCAGCCAAGACTCCTACACAGATACGCAGTATTTT
CASSQDSYTDTQYF
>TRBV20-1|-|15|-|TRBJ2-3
TGCAGTGCTAGTGAAGGGGCAGGGTCGTCGGATACGCAGTATTTT
CSASEGAGSSDTQYF
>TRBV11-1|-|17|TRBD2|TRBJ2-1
TGTGCCAGCAGCTTATTCGCGGGACTAGCGGGGGTCCTTGAGCAGTTCTTC
CASSLFAGLAGVLEQFF
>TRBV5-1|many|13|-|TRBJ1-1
TGCGCCAGCAGCTTCTCAGGAAGCACTGAAGCTTTCTTT
CASSFSGSTEAFF
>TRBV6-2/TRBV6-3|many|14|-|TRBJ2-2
TGTGCCAGCAGTTACTCCGCCAGCACCGGGGAGCTGTTTTTT
CASSYSASTGELFF
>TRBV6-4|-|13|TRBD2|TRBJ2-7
TGTGCCAGCAGTGAACTAGCGGGAGGGCAAAGGTACTTC
CASSELAGGQRYF
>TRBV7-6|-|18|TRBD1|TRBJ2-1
TGTGCCAGCAGCCTACGTGGACAGGGAGCCTTCTCCTACAATGAGCAGTTCTTC
CASSLRGQGAFSYNEQFF
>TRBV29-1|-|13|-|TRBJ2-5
TGCAGCGCCGGAGGGGGGGCCCAAGAGACCCAGTACTTC
CSAGGGAQETQYF
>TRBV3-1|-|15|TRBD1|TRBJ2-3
TGTGCCAGCAGCCAGAGGGACAGGGCAGCAGATACGCAGTATTTT
CASSQRDRAADTQYF
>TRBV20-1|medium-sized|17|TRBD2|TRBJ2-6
TGCAGTGCTAGTCCCGGGACTAGCGGGGGGGGGGCCAACGTCCTGACTTTC
CSASPGTSGGGANVLTF
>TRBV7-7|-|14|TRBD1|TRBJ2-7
TGTGCTAGCAGCCAATCTGGGGGACAGACCGAGCAGTACTTC
CASSQSGGQTEQYF
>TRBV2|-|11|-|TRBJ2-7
TGTGCCAGCATTGAGCAATACGAGCAGTACTTC
CASIEQYEQYF
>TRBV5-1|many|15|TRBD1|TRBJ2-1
TGCGCCAGCAGCCTTACGGGACAGGGGGCATTTGAGCAGTTCTTC
CASSLTGQGAFEQFF
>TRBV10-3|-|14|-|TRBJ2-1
TGTGCCATCAGTGTTGCCAGAGATTACAATGAGCAGTTCTTC
CAISVARDYNEQFF
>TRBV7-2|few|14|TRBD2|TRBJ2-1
TGTGCCAGCACTTTAGCGGGAGGGTACACTGAGCAGTTCTTC
CASTLAGGYTEQFF
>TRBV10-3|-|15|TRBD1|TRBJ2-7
TGTGCCATCAGTGAGGCCGGGACAGCGACGGAAGAGCAGTACTTC
CAISEAGTATEEQYF
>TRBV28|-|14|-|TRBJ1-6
TGTGCCAGCAGTGTCGCGGGAAACAATTCACCCCTCCACTTT
CASSVAGNNSPLHF
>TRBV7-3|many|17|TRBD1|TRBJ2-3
TGTGCCAGCAGCTCCAAACCTTCGACAGGGGGCAGCGATACGCAGTATTTT
CASSSKPSTGGSDTQYF
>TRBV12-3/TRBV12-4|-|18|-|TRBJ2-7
TGTGCCAGCTGCCACAGTGGGACCCGGGACCGCCATTCCTACGAGCAGTACTTC
CASCHSGTRDRHSYEQYF
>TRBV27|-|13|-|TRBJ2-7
TGTGCCAGCAGTTGGGGGGCTGTGTACGAGCAGTACTTC
CASSWGAVYEQYF
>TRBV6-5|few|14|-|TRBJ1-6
TGTGCCAGCAGTTACGTCCTCGGGTATTCACCCCTCCACTTT
CASSYVLGYSPLHF
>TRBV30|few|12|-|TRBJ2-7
TGTGCCTGGAAAAGGGGAGTCTACGAGCAGTACTTC
CAWKRGVYEQYF
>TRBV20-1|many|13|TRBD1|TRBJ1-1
TGCAGTGCTAGGGGACAGCCGAACACTGAAGCTTTCTTT
CSARGQPNTEAFF
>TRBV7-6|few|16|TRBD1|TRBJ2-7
TGTGCCAGCAGCGTAGCCCAGGGGGACGGCTCCTACGAGCAGTACTTC
CASSVAQGDGSYEQYF
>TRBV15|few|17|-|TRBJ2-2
TGTGCCACCAGCAGAGACCGCGGGACCTCGGGGACCGGGGAGCTGTTTTTT
CATSRDRGTSGTGELFF
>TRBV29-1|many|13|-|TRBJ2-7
TGCAGCGTTGAAGTGGGTCGGGGGCGCGAGCAGTACTTC
CSVEVGRGREQYF
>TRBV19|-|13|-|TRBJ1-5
TGTGCCAGTAGTATCAGGTTGAGTCAGCCCCAGCATTTT
CASSIRLSQPQHF
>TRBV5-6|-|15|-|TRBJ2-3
TGTGCCAGCAGCTTTATTCCGGGGACCAAAAATACGCAGTATTTT
CASSFIPGTKNTQYF
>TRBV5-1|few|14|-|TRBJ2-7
TGCGCCAGCAGCTTGGCCTCGGAAGGGAACGAGCAGTACTTC
CASSLASEGNEQYF
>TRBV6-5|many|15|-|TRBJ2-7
TGTGCCAGCAGCCCCCTAGCGCAGGGTGGGTACGAGCAGTACTTC
CASSPLAQGGYEQYF
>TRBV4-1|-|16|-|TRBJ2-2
TGCGCCAGCAGCCAAGGAATATTGGGGGACACCGGGGAGCTGTTTTTT
CASSQGILGDTGELFF
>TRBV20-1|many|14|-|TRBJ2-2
TGCAGTGCTAGAGGGTCGAGGAACACCGGGGAGCTGTTTTTT
CSARGSRNTGELFF
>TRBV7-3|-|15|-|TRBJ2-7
TGTGCCAGCAGCTTAACTCCCGGGAGCTCCTACGAGCAGTACTTC
CASSLTPGSSYEQYF
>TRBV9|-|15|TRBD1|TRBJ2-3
TGTGCCAGCAGCGTAGAGGGACAGCCCACAGATACGCAGTATTTT
CASSVEGQPTDTQYF
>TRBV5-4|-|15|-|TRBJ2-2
TGTGCCAGCACCAGGGGCCTCCCCAACACCGGGGAGCTGTTTTTT
CASTRGLPNTGELFF
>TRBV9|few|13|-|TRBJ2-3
TGTGCCAGCAGCATCAGAGTTAGAGATACGCAGTATTTT
CASSIRVRDTQYF
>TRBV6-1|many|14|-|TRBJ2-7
TGTGCCAGCAGTGAAGCGGGGATCTCCTACGAGCAGTACTTC
CASSEAGISYEQYF